The 15 T cell receptor beta chains presented below share a single source sample, sequenced in a study of vaccination and CD4 T cells after COVID-19. Described treatment: approximately 11-day PBMC culture with coronavirus spike peptide pools or control peptides (ViraFEST assay). The Oncomine TCR Beta short-read assay sequenced DNA from cultured CD4+ T cells. TCRdb reprocessed the PCR reads via MiXCR and lists one record per CDR3 protein. The profile shows 10,000 or so distinct CDR3 sequences, roughly 50% of them singletons. Their specific antigens are unknown. The sequenced sample consisted of CD4+ T cells from blood, cultured in vitro. The source of these receptors is a human donor who had recovered from COVID-19.

This clonotype turned up a few times. The V gene is TRBV25-1, the J gene TRBJ1-2; D might be TRBD1 (5 bases). The CDR3 is made up of 13 amino acids. Trimming pared 5 bases from V and 4 bases from J, leaving 11 bases between. Germline CDR1 is MGHDK and CDR2 is SYGVNS. The CDR3 DNA reads as TGTGCCAGCAGTCTAGGGGCCCTCTATGGCTACACCTTC. Its protein is CASSLGALYGYTF.

In its sample, this clonotype was seen a few times. The V gene is TRBV5-1, the J gene TRBJ2-1; 7 bases align to TRBD2. V lost 6 bases, J lost 5 bases, and 8 bases stayed unmatched. CDR1 and CDR2 (germline): SGHRS, YFSETQ. The CDR3 sequence is 14 residues long. CDR3 protein: CASTRTSMNNEQFF. The CDR3 nucleotides are TGCGCCAGCACAAGGACTAGTATGAACAATGAGCAGTTCTTC.

The chain uses TRBV6-2 or TRBV6-3 and TRBJ1-5; the D is unclear. The CDR3 length is 16 residues. The germline CDR1 and CDR2 sequences are MNHEY and SVGEGT. The V and J ends lost 2 bases and 2 bases respectively, with 13 bases between them. CDR3 amino acids: CASSYPPAAGNQPQHF. The DNA of the CDR3 is TGTGCCAGCAGTTACCCGCCGGCGGCTGGCAATCAGCCCCAGCATTTT.

J is TRBJ2-4 and V is TRBV6-4; no definite D call. There are 14 residues in the CDR3. V lost 10 bases to trimming and J lost 1 base, with 14 bases between them. Germline CDR1 MRHNA, CDR2 SNTAGT. The CDR3 coding sequence is TGTGCCATGCAGGACGTGGGGGCCAAAAACATTCAGTACTTC. This translates into CAMQDVGAKNIQYF.

This chain uses TRBV27 with TRBJ2-3; D unclear. Germline CDR1 is MNHEY and CDR2 is SMNVEV (reference sequence). This CDR3 has 13 residues. Trimming shortened V by 2 bases and J by 8 bases, and 11 bases separated the two germline ends. In nucleotides, the CDR3 is TGTGCCAGCAGTTTACAAGGGCCCGGTACGCAGTATTTT. It specifies CASSLQGPGTQYF.

This clonotype was observed a single time. The chain carries TRBV5-5 and TRBJ1-2, with TRBD1 as a possible D gene (6 bases). V lost 4 bases and J 7 bases, leaving 14 bases between the germline ends. CDR3 length: 13 amino acids. CDR1 is SGHKS and CDR2 is YYEKEE in the germline V gene (reference sequence). The CDR3 loop is CASSGGAGSGYTF. In DNA form, the CDR3 reads TGTGCCAGCAGCGGGGGGGCAGGAAGTGGCTACACCTTC.

This clonotype was seen only a few times. The V gene is TRBV30, the J gene TRBJ2-7; TRBD2 matches 16 bases. The trim removed 5 bases at V and 0 bases at J, leaving 4 bases unmatched. This CDR3 has 16 residues. Germline CDR1 is GTSNPN and CDR2 is SVGIG (reference sequence). The CDR3 sequence: CAWGTSGGAGSYEQYF. For the CDR3, the DNA is TGTGCCTGGGGGACTAGCGGGGGGGCCGGCTCCTACGAGCAGTACTTC.

The chain uses TRBV20-1 and TRBJ2-7, with 9 bases lining up with TRBD1. Trimming at V came to 3 bases and at J to 11 bases, leaving 5 bases not matched to a gene. CDR3 length: 11 amino acids. Germline values: CDR1 DFQATT, CDR2 SNEGSKA (reference sequence). This CDR3 reads CSASLGQGEYF. The CDR3 DNA is TGCAGTGCTAGTTTGGGACAGGGCGAGTACTTC.

The chain has TRBV7-9 and TRBJ2-5, with 8 bases identical to TRBD2. The CDR3 extends over 14 amino acids. Germline assignment: CDR1 SEHNR and CDR2 FQNEAQ (reference sequence). V was pared by 4 bases and J by 5 bases, with 6 bases of the junction left unmatched. The CDR3 bases are TGTGCCAGCAGCTACGGGGGGGCCACGGAGACCCAGTACTTC. Amino acids: CASSYGGATETQYF.

The chain recombines TRBV12-3 or TRBV12-4 with TRBJ1-2; TRBD1 might be the D (6 bases). V lost 6 bases and J lost 7, with 12 bases in between. The CDR3 runs 12 residues. The CDR3 loop reads CASRYSQGGYTF. CDR3 sequence (DNA): TGTGCCAGCAGATACTCACAGGGTGGCTACACCTTC.

J is TRBJ2-5 and V is TRBV6-1; 9 bases fit TRBD2. The CDR3 runs 17 residues. J lost 4 bases, V lost 5 bases, and 14 bases had no gene match. In germline, CDR1 is MNHNS, CDR2 SASEGT. CDR3 residues: CASSPGGAGGLIETQYF. CDR3 sequence (DNA): TGTGCCAGCAGTCCCGGAGGAGCGGGGGGCCTGATAGAGACCCAGTACTTC.

This clonotype has just a few counts. This rearrangement joins TRBV20-1 to TRBJ1-1; 9 bases are a match to TRBD1. The CDR3 sequence is 15 residues long. Germline values: CDR1 DFQATT, CDR2 SNEGSKA (reference sequence). V shed 1 base, J shed 4 bases, and the junction held 7 bases outside the gene matches. The CDR3 nucleotides are TGCAGTGCTAGAGGACAGACAGGGGGATTCACTGAAGCTTTCTTT. This translates into CSARGQTGGFTEAFF.

This chain's CDR3 is CASAPGTTNTGELFF. In nucleotides, the CDR3 is TGTGCCAGCGCCCCCGGGACAACGAACACCGGGGAGCTGTTTTTT. V is TRBV6-1 and J is TRBJ2-2, with a tentative D call TRBD1 (6 bases). The V gene lost 8 bases and the J gene lost 0 bases, with 13 bases spanning the gap. CDR3 length equals 15 residues. Per the germline V gene, CDR1 is MNHNS and CDR2 is SASEGT.

This sequence joins TRBV11-3 and TRBJ2-5; 11 nucleotides line up with TRBD2. Germline trimming cut 5 bases from V and 1 base from J; bases unmatched to any gene: 6. CDR3 length equals 16 residues. CDR1 is SGHNT, CDR2 YENEEA, per germline. The CDR3 coding sequence is TGTGCCAGCAGCATCTCTAGCGGGGGGATCCAAGAGACCCAGTACTTC. Residues: CASSISSGGIQETQYF.

V gene TRBV19 combines with J gene TRBJ2-1, with D maybe TRBD1 (6 bases). Germline V gene sequence: CDR1 LNHDA, CDR2 SQIVND (reference sequence). V dropped 1 base and J dropped 4 bases, with 14 bases sitting between them. This CDR3 contains 16 residues. The CDR3 sequence is CASSIGRSQGYNEQFF. The CDR3 nucleotides are TGTGCCAGTAGTATAGGGCGCTCCCAGGGGTACAATGAGCAGTTCTTC.